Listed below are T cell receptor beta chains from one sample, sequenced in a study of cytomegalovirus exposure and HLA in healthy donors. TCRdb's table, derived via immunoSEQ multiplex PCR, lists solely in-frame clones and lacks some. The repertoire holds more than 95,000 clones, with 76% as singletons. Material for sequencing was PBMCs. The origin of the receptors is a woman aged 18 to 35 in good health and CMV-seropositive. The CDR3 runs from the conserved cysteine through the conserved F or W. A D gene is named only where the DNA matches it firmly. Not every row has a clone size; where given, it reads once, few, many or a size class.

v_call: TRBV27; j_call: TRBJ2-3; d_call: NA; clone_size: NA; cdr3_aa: CASSIFPPGSTDTQYF; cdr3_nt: TGTGCCAGCAGCATTTTTCCCCCAGGCTCAACAGATACGCAGTATTTT
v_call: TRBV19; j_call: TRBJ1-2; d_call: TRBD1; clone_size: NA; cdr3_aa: CASSPQGVGGYTF; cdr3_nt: TGTGCCAGTAGTCCGCAGGGGGTTGGGGGCTACACCTTC
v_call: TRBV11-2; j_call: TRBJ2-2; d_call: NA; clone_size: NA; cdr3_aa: CASSWGGANTGELFF; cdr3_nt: TGTGCCAGCAGCTGGGGCGGGGCGAACACCGGGGAGCTGTTTTTT
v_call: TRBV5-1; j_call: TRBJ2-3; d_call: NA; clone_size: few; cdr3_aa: CASSLVSDTDTQYF; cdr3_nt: TGCGCCAGCAGCTTGGTTAGCGACACAGATACGCAGTATTTT
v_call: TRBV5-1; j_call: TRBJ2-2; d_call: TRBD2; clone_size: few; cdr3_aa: CASSPLGGENTGELFF; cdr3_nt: TGCGCCAGCAGCCCACTGGGGGGGGAGAACACCGGGGAGCTGTTTTTT
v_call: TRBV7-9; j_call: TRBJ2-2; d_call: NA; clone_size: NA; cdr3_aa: CASSPTRLSGAYTGELFF; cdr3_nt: TGTGCCAGCAGCCCCACGCGACTATCGGGAGCGTACACCGGTGAGCTGTTTTTT
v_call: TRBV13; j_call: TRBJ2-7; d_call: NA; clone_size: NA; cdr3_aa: CASSTGGGGRPLEQYF; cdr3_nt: TGTGCCAGCAGCACCGGAGGTGGAGGGAGGCCCTTGGAGCAGTACTTC
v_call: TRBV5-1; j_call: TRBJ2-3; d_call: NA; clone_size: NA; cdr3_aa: CASSYYPGDTQYF; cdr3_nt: TGCGCCAGCAGCTACTACCCAGGGGATACGCAGTATTTT
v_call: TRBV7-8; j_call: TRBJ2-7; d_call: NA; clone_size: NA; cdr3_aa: CAIGDTPYEQYF; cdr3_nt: TGTGCCATCGGGGACACCCCCTACGAGCAGTACTTC
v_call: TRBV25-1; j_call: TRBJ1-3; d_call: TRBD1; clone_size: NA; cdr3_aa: CASSTRDSGNTIYF; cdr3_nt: TGTGCCAGTAGTACGCGGGACAGCGGAAACACCATATATTTT
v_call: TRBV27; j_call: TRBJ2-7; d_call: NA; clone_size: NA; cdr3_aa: CASSLRWAGHSYEQYF; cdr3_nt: TGTGCCAGCAGTTTAAGGTGGGCAGGACACTCCTACGAGCAGTACTTC
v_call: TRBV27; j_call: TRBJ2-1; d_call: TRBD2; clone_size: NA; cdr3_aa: CASSLLGLGGDEQFF; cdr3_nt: TGTGCCAGCAGTTTACTGGGACTAGGGGGAGATGAGCAGTTCTTC
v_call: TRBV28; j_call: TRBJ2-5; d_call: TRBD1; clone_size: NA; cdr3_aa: CASRITHPGQGSQETQYF; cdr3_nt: TGTGCCAGCAGGATCACACATCCGGGACAGGGAAGCCAAGAGACCCAGTACTTC
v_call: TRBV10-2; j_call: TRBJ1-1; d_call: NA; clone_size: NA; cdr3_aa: CASMRGWDTEAFF; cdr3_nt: TGCGCCAGCATGCGGGGGTGGGACACTGAAGCTTTCTTT
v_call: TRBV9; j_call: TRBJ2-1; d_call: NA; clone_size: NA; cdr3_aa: CASSVAYRVDEQFF; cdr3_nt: TGTGCCAGCAGCGTAGCCTACAGGGTGGATGAGCAGTTCTTC
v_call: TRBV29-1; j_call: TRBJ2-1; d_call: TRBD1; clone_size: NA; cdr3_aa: CSVNRQGSFGNEQFF; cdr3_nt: TGCAGCGTTAATCGACAGGGCTCTTTCGGCAATGAGCAGTTCTTC
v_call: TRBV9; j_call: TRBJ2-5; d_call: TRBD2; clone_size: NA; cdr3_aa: CASSALAGEETQYF; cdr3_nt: TGTGCCAGCAGCGCGCTAGCGGGAGAAGAGACCCAGTACTTC
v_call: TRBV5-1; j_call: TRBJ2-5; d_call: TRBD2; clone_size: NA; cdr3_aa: CASSFASGQETQYF; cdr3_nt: TGCGCCAGCAGCTTCGCTAGCGGCCAAGAGACCCAGTACTTC
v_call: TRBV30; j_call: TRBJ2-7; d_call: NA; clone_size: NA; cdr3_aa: CAWRNTGNQYEQYF; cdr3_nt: TGTGCCTGGAGGAACACAGGGAACCAATACGAGCAGTACTTC
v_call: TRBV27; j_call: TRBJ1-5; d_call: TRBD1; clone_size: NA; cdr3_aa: CASCLGQAHPQHF; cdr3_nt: TGTGCCAGCTGTTTAGGACAGGCTCATCCCCAGCATTTT
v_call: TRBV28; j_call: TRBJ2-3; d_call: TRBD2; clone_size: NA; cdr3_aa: CASIPSGRGADTQYF; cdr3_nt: TGTGCCAGCATCCCTAGCGGGAGGGGGGCAGATACGCAGTATTTT
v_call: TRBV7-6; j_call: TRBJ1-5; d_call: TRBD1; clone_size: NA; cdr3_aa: CASSHLDREDQPQHF; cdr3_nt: TGTGCCAGCAGCCATTTGGACAGGGAGGATCAGCCCCAGCATTTT
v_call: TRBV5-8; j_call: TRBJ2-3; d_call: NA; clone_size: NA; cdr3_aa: CASSLGRSGTDTQYF; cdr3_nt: TGTGCCAGCAGCTTGGGGCGAAGCGGCACAGATACGCAGTATTTT
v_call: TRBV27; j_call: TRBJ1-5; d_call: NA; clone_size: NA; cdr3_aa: CASSLTAYQPQHF; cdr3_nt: TGTGCCAGCAGTTTGACAGCGTATCAGCCCCAGCATTTT
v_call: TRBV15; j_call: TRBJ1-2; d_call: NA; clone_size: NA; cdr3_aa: CATSREEGFVGYGYTF; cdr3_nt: TGTGCCACCAGCAGAGAAGAGGGTTTTGTGGGCTATGGCTACACCTTC
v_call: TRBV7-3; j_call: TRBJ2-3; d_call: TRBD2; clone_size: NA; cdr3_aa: CASSTPTGLAGGSGTDTQYF; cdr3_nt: TGTGCCAGCAGTACTCCAACTGGACTAGCGGGAGGTTCGGGCACAGATACGCAGTATTTT
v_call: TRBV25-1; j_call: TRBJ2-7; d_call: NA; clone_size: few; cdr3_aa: CASSEGRPFYEQYF; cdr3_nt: TGTGCCAGCAGTGAGGGGCGACCCTTCTACGAGCAGTACTTC
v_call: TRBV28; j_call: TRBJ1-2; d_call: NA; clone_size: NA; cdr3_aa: CASSLFRGGDSDGYTF; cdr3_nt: TGTGCCAGCAGTTTATTTCGGGGGGGAGATTCCGACGGCTACACCTTC
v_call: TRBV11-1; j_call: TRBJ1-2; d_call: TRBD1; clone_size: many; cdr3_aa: CASSISDRAGYTF; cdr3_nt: TGTGCCAGCAGCATATCCGACAGGGCTGGCTACACCTTC
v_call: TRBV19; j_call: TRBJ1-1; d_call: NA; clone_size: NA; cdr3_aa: CASRSGGYNTEAFF; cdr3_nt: TGTGCCAGTAGAAGCGGGGGTTACAACACTGAAGCTTTCTTT
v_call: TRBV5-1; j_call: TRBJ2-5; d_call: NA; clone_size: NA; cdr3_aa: CASSEGSLETQYF; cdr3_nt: TGCGCCAGCAGTGAGGGTTCCCTTGAGACCCAGTACTTC
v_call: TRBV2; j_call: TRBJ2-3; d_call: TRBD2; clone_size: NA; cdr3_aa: CASSAGLAGVADTQYF; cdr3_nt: TGTGCCAGCAGTGCCGGACTAGCGGGAGTCGCAGATACGCAGTATTTT
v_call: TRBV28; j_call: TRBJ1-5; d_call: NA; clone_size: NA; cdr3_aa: CASSSNNQPQHF; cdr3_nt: TGTGCCAGCAGTTCCAACAATCAGCCCCAGCATTTT
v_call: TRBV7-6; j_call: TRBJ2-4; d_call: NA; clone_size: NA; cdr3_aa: CASSLTGGDIQYF; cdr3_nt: TGTGCCAGCAGCTTAACAGGGGGGGACATTCAGTACTTC
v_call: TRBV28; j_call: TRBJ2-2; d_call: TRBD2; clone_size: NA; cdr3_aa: CASRGLAGVNTGELFF; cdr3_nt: TGTGCCAGCAGGGGACTAGCGGGAGTCAACACCGGGGAGCTGTTTTTT
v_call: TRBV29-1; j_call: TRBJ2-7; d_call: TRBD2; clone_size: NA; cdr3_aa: CSVSGGGSYEQYF; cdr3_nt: TGCAGCGTTTCCGGGGGAGGGTCCTACGAGCAGTACTTC
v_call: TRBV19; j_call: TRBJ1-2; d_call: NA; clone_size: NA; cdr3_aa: CASSIGGGGGYGYTF; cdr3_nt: TGTGCCAGTAGTATTGGTGGGGGCGGGGGCTATGGCTACACCTTC
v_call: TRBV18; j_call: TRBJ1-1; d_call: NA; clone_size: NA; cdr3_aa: CASSPPVADEAFF; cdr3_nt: TGTGCCAGCTCACCACCGGTTGCGGATGAAGCTTTCTTT
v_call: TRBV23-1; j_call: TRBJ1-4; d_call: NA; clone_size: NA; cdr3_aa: CASSQSSGVCEKLFF; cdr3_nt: TGCGCCAGCAGTCAATCGTCGGGAGTTTGTGAAAAACTGTTTTTT
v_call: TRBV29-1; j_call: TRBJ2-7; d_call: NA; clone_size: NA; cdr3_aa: CSVSHAGQGNEQYF; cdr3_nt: TGCAGCGTTTCCCACGCGGGGCAGGGCAACGAGCAGTACTTC
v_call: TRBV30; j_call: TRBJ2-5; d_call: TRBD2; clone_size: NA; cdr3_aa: CAWSRDYQETQYF; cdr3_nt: TGTGCCTGGAGCCGGGACTATCAAGAGACCCAGTACTTC
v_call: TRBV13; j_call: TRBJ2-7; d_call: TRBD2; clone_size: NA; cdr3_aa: CASSLSGRDEQYF; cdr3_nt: TGTGCCAGCAGCTTAAGCGGGAGGGACGAGCAGTACTTC
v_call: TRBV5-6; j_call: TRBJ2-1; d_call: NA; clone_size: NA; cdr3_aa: CASSFGSSAEQFF; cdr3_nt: TGTGCCAGCAGCTTTGGTAGTAGCGCCGAGCAGTTCTTC
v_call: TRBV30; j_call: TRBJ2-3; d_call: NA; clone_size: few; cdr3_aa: CAWSPLAPTDTQYF; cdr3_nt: TGTGCCTGGAGTCCGTTGGCCCCCACAGATACGCAGTATTTT
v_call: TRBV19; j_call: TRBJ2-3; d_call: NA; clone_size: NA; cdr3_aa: CASSIDSSTDTQYF; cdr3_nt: TGTGCCAGTAGTATAGATTCTAGCACAGATACGCAGTATTTT
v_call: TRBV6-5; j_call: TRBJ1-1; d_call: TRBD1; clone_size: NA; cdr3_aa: CASIGTANTEAFF; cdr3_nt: TGTGCCAGCATTGGGACAGCGAACACTGAAGCTTTCTTT
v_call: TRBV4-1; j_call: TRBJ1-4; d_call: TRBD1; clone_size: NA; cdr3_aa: CASSHTQGPPNEKLFF; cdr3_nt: TGCGCCAGCAGCCATACACAGGGGCCGCCTAATGAAAAACTGTTTTTT
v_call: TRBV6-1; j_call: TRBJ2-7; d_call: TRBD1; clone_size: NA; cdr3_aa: CASSDPGQDTRYEQYF; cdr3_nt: TGTGCCAGCAGTGATCCGGGACAGGATACCCGCTACGAGCAGTACTTC
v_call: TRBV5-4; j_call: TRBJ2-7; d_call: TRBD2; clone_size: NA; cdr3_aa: CASSLSSGLAGAEQYF; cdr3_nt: TGTGCCAGCAGCTTATCTTCGGGACTAGCGGGAGCCGAGCAGTACTTC
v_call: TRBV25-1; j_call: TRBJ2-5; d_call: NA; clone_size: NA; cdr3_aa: CASSELQRETQYF; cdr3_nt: TGTGCCAGCAGTGAATTACAGAGAGAGACCCAGTACTTC
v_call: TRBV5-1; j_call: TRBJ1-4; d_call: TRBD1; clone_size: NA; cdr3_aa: CASSLEGTENEKLFF; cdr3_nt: TGCGCCAGCAGCTTGGAAGGGACAGAGAATGAAAAACTGTTTTTT
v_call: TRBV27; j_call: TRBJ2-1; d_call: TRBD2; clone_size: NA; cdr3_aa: CASSTGLAGYNEQFF; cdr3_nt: TGTGCCAGCAGTACGGGACTAGCGGGCTACAATGAGCAGTTCTTC
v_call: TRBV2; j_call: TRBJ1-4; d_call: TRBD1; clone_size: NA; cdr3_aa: CASSGTTGSEKLFF; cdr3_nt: TGTGCCAGCAGCGGGACGACAGGGAGTGAAAAACTGTTTTTT
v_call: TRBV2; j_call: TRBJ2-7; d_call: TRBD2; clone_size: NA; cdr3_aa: CASRTTLTSGRVHEQYF; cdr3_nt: TGTGCCAGCAGAACGACGTTAACTAGCGGGAGGGTCCACGAGCAGTACTTC
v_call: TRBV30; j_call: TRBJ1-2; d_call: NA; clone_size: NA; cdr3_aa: CAWSVGQGSGYTF; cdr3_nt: TGTGCCTGGAGTGTAGGGCAGGGTTCTGGCTACACCTTC